Reported below is one TCR beta chain. This clone was counted a few times. It lacks a known antigen. No per-base quality is available; no much larger clone lies one base away. The CDR3 measures 13 amino acids from cysteine to phenylalanine. The entry retains the CDR3 DNA only, 39 bases that are in frame from base 1. Based on the germline V gene, the CDR1 and CDR2 sequences are MNHEY and SVGAGI. V and J are truncated by 4 bases and 7 bases respectively, leaving an intervening sequence of 13 bases. Taken with the paper, the label for treatment or condition translates to: suppressive antiretroviral therapy. A pool of overlapping 15-mer peptides from HIV-1 Gag, at around 1 ug per peptide per mL, was used to stimulate the cells. CD4+ T cells that responded were sorted based on upregulation of both CD40 ligand and CD69. HIV-1-infected adults in whom suppressive ART had been started during chronic infection were enrolled as participants. For at least 4 years, participants had undetectable plasma HIV-1 RNA, below 50 copies/mL. To be included, a participant needed positive CMV serology and a CD4+ T cell count above 400 cells/uL. Before stimulation, PBMCs were isolated using density centrifugation and then depleted of CD8+ T cells. For approximately 17 hours, CD8-depleted PBMCs were stimulated with anti-CD28/CD49d costimulation, a CD40-blocking antibody, and enfuvirtide, which was added to prevent new infections. Cell sorting was performed on a Beckman Coulter MoFlo Legacy or XDP sorter, and dead cells were excluded with propidium iodide. For samples with more than one million cells, genomic DNA was extracted with the QIAamp DNA Mini Kit, and for all other samples the Quick-DNA Microprep Kit was used.

The immunoSEQ hsTCRB assay version 4, run in survey mode, was used to sequence TCRbeta repertoires from genomic DNA. For TCRbeta sequencing, genomic DNA was diluted to roughly 10 ng/uL, and up to 1 ug was used per sample. In the paper's pipeline: Analysis of the TCRbeta data was done in ImmunoSeq Analyzer 3.0, and diversity was computed on productive nucleotide rearrangements. Using the Immunarch R package, lower-bound TCR diversity was estimated with the improved Chao index and clonality was estimated with the Gini coefficient. Different nucleotide rearrangements encoding the same CDR3beta amino acid sequence were treated as distinct clonotypes. TCRbeta sequences significantly enriched in antigen-responding cells relative to anti-CD3/anti-CD28-activated cells were identified by differential abundance analysis. TCRs were clustered by predicted peptide-MHC specificity with GLIPH2, both within individual participants and across merged participant data sets. Entries here come from immuneACCESS through TCRdb and include only in-frame sequences with V and J called. Some clones fail to appear in such tables; in the studies checked, an unresolved V gene covers under half of the shortfall, and the cause of the remainder is unknown. The V and J calls and the clone size are those of that table, but D and trimming were determined from the DNA. Recorded for this sample are approximately 20,000 clones; approximately 65% of them occurred a single time. Under 2.5% of the sample belongs to the ten largest clones.

The sample is drawn from a study of persistence of HIV-infected CD4 T cells (dated by TCRdb to 2020 to 2021). In terms of the full investigation: Suppressive ART had been received by participants for a median of about eight years. Apart from two participants who underwent leukapheresis at a single time point, peripheral blood samples of up to about 180 mL were collected from participants at multiple time points. Cross-participant TCR cluster analysis included about eight participants for CMV and six or seven participants for Gag. TCRbeta sequencing assessed the clonality of all cells in each sorted population, while proviral sequencing assessed the clonality of infected cells. CMV- and HIV-1 Gag-responding CD4+ T cells were isolated from ART-treated individuals so that antigen-driven clonal expansion of HIV-1-infected cells could be examined.

The paper's findings and limits, for the study overall: Antigen-responding cells were enriched for expanded CDR3beta sequences that were degenerate, which suggests that CD4+ responses to CMV and Gag underwent convergent selection. TCRbeta richness in CMV- and Gag-responding cells was significantly lower than in anti-CD3/anti-CD28-responding cells; CMV-responding cells had higher oligoclonality than CD3/CD28-stimulated and Gag-responding cells. Bulk TCR analyses could not be limited to the rare CMV-responding cells that actually contained HIV-1 proviruses. TCR oligoclonality correlated with proviral oligoclonality within the same sorted populations. Only a small number of individuals took part in the study, and the range of antigens tested was limited.

This clonotype was obtained from an adult woman with HIV who was CMV-seropositive. The sequencing used CD4+ T cells sorted from PBMCs after roughly 18-hour stimulation, collected from a patient who received antiretroviral therapy. The sample's cell subset or site label, decoded: CD40L+CD69+ CD4 T cells responding to HIV-1 Gag peptides. The sequence links TRBV6-5 to TRBJ1-2; the D segment cannot be called with confidence. In nucleotide form, the sequence is TGTGCCAGCAGTTCGTCAGGAGTTGGTGGCTACACCTTC. It specifies CASSSSGVGGYTF.